The text below deals with one T cell receptor beta chain. In the original analysis: Amplified reference gene primers provided the basis for estimating nucleated cell counts. This table comes from immunoSEQ multiplex PCR, and its TCRdb copy is limited to in-frame clones, with some not included. That table furnishes V, J and clone size, whereas the DNA furnished D and trimming. The sample lists roughly 250,000 clones, about 93% occurring once. This record comes from a study of blood T cell repertoires in COVID-19. Study details: The study drew acute and convalescent COVID-19 samples from the United States, Italy and Spain.

Source material: peripheral blood. This clonotype was sampled from a man aged 25-45 years with COVID-19, enrolled during active disease.

The CDR3 is CASSHIGTGGGEQYF. Written as DNA, the CDR3 is TGTGCCAGCAGCCATATCGGGACAGGCGGAGGCGAGCAGTACTTC. The genes are TRBV3-1 (or the pseudogene TRBV3-2) and TRBJ2-7; 8 bases line up with TRBD1. V dropped 3 bases and J dropped 6; count of bases not matched to a gene: 10. Germline CDR1 is LGHDT and CDR2 is YNNKEL (reference sequence). This CDR3 region has 15 residues.